This record looks at one TCR beta chain sequence and its context. Antigen: not known. The CDR3 consists of 15 residues. Germline V gives CDR1 SGHRS, CDR2 YFSETQ. Germline trimming cut 0 bases from V and 4 bases from J; bases unmatched to any gene: 4. This specimen belongs to a study of cytomegalovirus exposure and HLA in healthy donors. Overall study results and limits: When analyzed later, a missense DCLRE1C variant was found to be linked to TCR beta V- and J-gene trimming. Most CMV-associated TCR beta chains appeared HLA-restricted in a later analysis.

Both 60 Vbeta primers and 13 Jbeta primers went into the PCR. The method was immunoSEQ multiplex PCR; TCRdb's version includes in-frame clones alone and lacks a portion of them. The sample records about 200,000 clones, roughly 87% being singletons. The chain links TRBV5-1 to TRBJ2-1; 7 bases are shared with TRBD1. The source is a man aged 40-55 years in good health and CMV-seropositive. Sequencing was carried out using PBMCs. The CDR3 is CASSLAGQDYNEQFF. The DNA of the CDR3 is TGCGCCAGCAGCTTGGCCGGACAGGATTACAATGAGCAGTTCTTC.